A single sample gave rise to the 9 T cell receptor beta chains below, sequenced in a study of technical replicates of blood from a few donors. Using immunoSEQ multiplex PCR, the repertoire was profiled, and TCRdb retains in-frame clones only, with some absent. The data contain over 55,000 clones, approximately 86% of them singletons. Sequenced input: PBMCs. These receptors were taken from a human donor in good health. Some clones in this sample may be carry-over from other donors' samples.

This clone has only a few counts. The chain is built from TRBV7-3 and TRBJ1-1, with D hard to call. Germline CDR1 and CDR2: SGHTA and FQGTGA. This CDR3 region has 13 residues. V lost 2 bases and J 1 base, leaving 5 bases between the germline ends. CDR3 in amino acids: CASSLQQNTEAFF. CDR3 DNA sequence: TGTGCCAGCAGCTTACAACAGAACACTGAAGCTTTCTTT.

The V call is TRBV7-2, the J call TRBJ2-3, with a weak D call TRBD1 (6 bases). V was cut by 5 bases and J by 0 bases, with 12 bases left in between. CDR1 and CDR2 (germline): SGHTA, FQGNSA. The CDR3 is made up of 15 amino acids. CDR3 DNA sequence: TGTGCCAGCAGCCCAGGGGATTATAGCACAGATACGCAGTATTTT. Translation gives CASSPGDYSTDTQYF.

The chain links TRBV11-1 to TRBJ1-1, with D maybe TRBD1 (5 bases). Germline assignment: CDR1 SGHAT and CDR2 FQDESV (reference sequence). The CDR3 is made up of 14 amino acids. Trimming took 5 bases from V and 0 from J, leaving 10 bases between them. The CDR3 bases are TGTGCCAGCAGCCGGGCAGGGATGAACACTGAAGCTTTCTTT. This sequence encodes CASSRAGMNTEAFF.

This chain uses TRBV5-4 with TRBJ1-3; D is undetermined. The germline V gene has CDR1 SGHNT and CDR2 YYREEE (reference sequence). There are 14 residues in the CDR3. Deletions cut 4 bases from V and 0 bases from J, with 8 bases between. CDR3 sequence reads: CASSRDFSGNTIYF. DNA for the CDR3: TGTGCCAGCAGCCGGGATTTCTCTGGAAACACCATATATTTT.

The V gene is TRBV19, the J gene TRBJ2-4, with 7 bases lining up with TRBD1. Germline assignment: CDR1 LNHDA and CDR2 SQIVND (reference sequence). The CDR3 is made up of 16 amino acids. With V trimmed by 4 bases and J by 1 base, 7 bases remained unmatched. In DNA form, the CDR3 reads TGTGCCAGTAGTACCCAATCGACAGGGGCCAAAAACATTCAGTACTTC. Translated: CASSTQSTGAKNIQYF.

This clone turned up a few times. The CDR3, as DNA: TGTGCCAGCAGCTTGTACAGCGGGGCGTCCTACGAGCAGTACTTC. Protein: CASSLYSGASYEQYF. This chain links TRBV11-2 with TRBJ2-7; 7 bases line up with TRBD2. The CDR3 has 15 residues. Germline V lookup: CDR1 SGHAT, CDR2 FQNNGV. Trimming cost V 3 bases and J 1 base; bases outside gene matches: 6.

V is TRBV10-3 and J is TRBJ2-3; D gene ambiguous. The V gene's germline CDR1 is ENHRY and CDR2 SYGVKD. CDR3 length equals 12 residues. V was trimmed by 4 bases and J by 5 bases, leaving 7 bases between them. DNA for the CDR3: TGTGCCATCAGTGCTGAGCGAGATACGCAGTATTTT. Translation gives CAISAERDTQYF.

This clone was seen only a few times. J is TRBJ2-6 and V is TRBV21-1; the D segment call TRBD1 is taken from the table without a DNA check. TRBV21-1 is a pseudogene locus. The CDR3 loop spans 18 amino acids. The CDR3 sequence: CASSMDSPPLSGANVLTF. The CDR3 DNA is TGTGCCAGCAGCATGGACAGTCCACCTCTCTCTGGGGCCAACGTCCTGACTTTC.

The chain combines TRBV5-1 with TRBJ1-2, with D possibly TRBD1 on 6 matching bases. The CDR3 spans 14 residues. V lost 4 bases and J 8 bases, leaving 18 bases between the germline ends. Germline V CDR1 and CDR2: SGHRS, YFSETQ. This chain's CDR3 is CASSRDTEAEGYTF. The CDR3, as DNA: TGCGCCAGCAGCCGGGACACCGAAGCAGAGGGCTACACCTTC.